A single sample gave rise to the 16 T cell receptor beta chains below, sequenced in a study of T cell changes during pregnancy in multiple sclerosis. The repertoire was sequenced with immunoSEQ multiplex PCR; TCRdb's copy has only in-frame clones and lacks some. This sample has about 60,000 clones, with 93% found just once. This specimen was peripheral blood, taken after pregnancy. These receptors came from a female donor with multiple sclerosis, enrolled in a pregnancy study.

The chain employs TRBV9 and TRBJ2-2; 9 nucleotides agree with TRBD2. Trimming removed 4 bases from V and 5 bases from J; junction bases left unmatched: 6. The CDR3 spans 15 residues. Germline lookup yields CDR1 SGDLS and CDR2 YYNGEE. The CDR3 here is CASSLSGRNTGELFF. The CDR3 region has the DNA TGTGCCAGCAGCCTCAGCGGGAGGAATACCGGGGAGCTGTTTTTT.

The chain combines TRBV4-1 with TRBJ2-1; D perhaps matches TRBD1 (6 bases). V was pared by 4 bases and J by 6 bases, with 22 bases between. The CDR3 loop spans 17 amino acids. Germline V gene lookup returns CDR1 MGHRA and CDR2 YSYEKL. The CDR3 sequence is CASSPRVGGGLGNEQFF. Written as DNA, the CDR3 is TGCGCCAGCAGCCCAAGGGTAGGGGGTGGATTGGGCAATGAGCAGTTCTTC.

This clone was seen once. The chain employs TRBV4-3 and TRBJ2-7; 14 bases match TRBD2. This CDR3 comprises 16 residues. Germline trimming cut 1 base from V and 6 bases from J; bases unmatched to any gene: 5. Germline V gene sequence: CDR1 LGHNA, CDR2 YSLEER. For the CDR3, the DNA is TGCGCCAGCAGCCAAGCTCCGGGACTAGCGGGAGTCGAGCAGTACTTC. Residues: CASSQAPGLAGVEQYF.

This chain connects TRBV7-2 to TRBJ1-5; D remains unclear. This CDR3 spans 13 amino acids. Trimming left V 4 bases short and J 0 bases short, with 4 bases between. CDR1 and CDR2 (germline): SGHTA, FQGNSA. This CDR3 reads CASSSRSNQPQHF. The CDR3 coding sequence is TGTGCCAGCAGCTCTCGTAGCAATCAGCCCCAGCATTTT.

The DNA for the CDR3 is TGTGCCAGCAGCGGACTAGCGGGAGCTGATGAGCAGTTCTTC. Encoded protein: CASSGLAGADEQFF. The chain employs TRBV5-4 and TRBJ2-1; 13 bases are a match to TRBD2. J lost 8 bases, V lost 4 bases, and 3 bases had no gene match. The germline V gene has CDR1 SGHNT and CDR2 YYREEE (reference sequence). CDR3 length equals 14 residues.

Regarding this clone: Its ends do not fully match the called genes, so a read error is possible. The gene calls are TRBV7-7 and TRBJ1-5, with 7 bases identical to TRBD1. Germline lookup yields CDR1 SSHAT and CDR2 FNYEAQ (reference sequence). The CDR3 loop spans 14 amino acids. The CDR3 sequence: CASSLVQGRQPQHF. CDR3 sequence (DNA): TGTGCTAGCAGCTTAGTACAGGGGCGGCAGCCCCAGCATTTT.

The rearrangement joins TRBV18 to TRBJ2-1; 10 bases align to TRBD2. The germline V gene has CDR1 KGHSH and CDR2 LQKENI. The CDR3 sequence is 15 residues long. V gave up 3 bases and J gave up 9 bases; unmatched junction bases: 8. CDR3 in amino acids: CASSPSIAGGSEQFF. The CDR3 DNA is TGTGCCAGCTCACCGTCGATAGCGGGAGGCTCTGAGCAGTTCTTC. The whole variable domain, remainder taken from reference TRBV18 and TRBJ2-1, is NAGVMQNPRHLVRRRGQEARLRCSPMKGHSHVYWYRQLPEEGLKFMVYLQKENIIDESGMPKERFSAEFPKEGPSILRIQQVVRGDSAAYFCASSPSIAGGSEQFFGPGTRLTVL.

This clone rates as medium-sized. V and J are TRBV14 and TRBJ1-1, with 7 nucleotides matching TRBD1. In germline, CDR1 is SGHDN, CDR2 FVKESK. V lost 4 bases and J lost 5; bases outside the gene matches: 4. The CDR3 has 13 amino acids. The CDR3 is CASSPGRGTEAFF. In DNA form, the CDR3 reads TGTGCCAGCAGCCCCGGCAGGGGGACTGAAGCTTTCTTT. Full variable domain (remainder filled in from reference TRBV14 and TRBJ1-1): EAGVTQFPSHSVIEKGQTVTLRCDPISGHDNLYWYRRVMGKEIKFLLHFVKESKQDESGMPNNRFLAERTGGTYSTLKVQPAELEDSGVYFCASSPGRGTEAFFGQGTRLTVV.

This chain connects TRBV4-3 to TRBJ2-3; D gene ambiguous. Trimming shortened V by 0 bases and J by 6 bases, and 13 bases separated the two germline ends. Germline V gene lookup returns CDR1 LGHNA and CDR2 YSLEER. The CDR3 runs to 15 residues. The CDR3 nucleotides read TGCGCCAGCAGCCAAGATTGGCCCCCGCGGGATACGCAGTATTTT. It yields the protein CASSQDWPPRDTQYF.

The CDR3 DNA reads as TGCGCCAGCAGCCAATTACCCGGGACAGTCGAGGGAGCTTTCTTT. It encodes CASSQLPGTVEGAFF. The chain combines TRBV4-1 with TRBJ1-1; 7 nucleotides align to TRBD1. Germline CDR1 is MGHRA and CDR2 is YSYEKL. Trimming took 2 bases from V and 10 from J; bases not matched to a gene: 13. The CDR3 has 15 residues.

This sequence joins TRBV19 and TRBJ1-5; a weak D match, TRBD1 (5 bases). Germline V gene lookup returns CDR1 LNHDA and CDR2 SQIVND (reference sequence). The CDR3 is 14 amino acids. Trimming took off 2 bases at V and 4 bases at J, with 9 bases between the two ends. CDR3 region: CASSIQGGNQPQHF. In DNA form, the CDR3 reads TGTGCCAGTAGTATACAGGGCGGAAATCAGCCCCAGCATTTT.

The V and J genes are TRBV15 and TRBJ1-1, with D possibly TRBD1 on 5 matching bases. The CDR3 has 18 residues. V lost 1 base, J lost 3 bases, and 21 bases lay in between. Germline CDR1 and CDR2: LNHNV and YYDKDF (reference sequence). DNA of the CDR3: TGTGCCACCAGCAGAGGGGGCGGGGCGAACCCCCGGTACACTGAAGCTTTCTTT. Amino acids: CATSRGGGANPRYTEAFF.

The chain has TRBV6-5 and TRBJ2-4; 9 bases line up with TRBD1. This CDR3 has 15 residues. After removal of 4 bases from V and 5 bases from J, the junction contained 6 bases not matched to a gene. Germline CDR1 and CDR2: MNHEY and SVGAGI. CDR3 in DNA: TGTGCCAGCAGTTTAACCGGGACAGGGCAAAACATTCAGTACTTC. It codes for CASSLTGTGQNIQYF.

This rearrangement joins TRBV30 to TRBJ1-2; maybe TRBD1 (5 bases). V was pared by 5 bases and J by 8 bases, with 15 bases between. The CDR3 contains 12 residues. Per germline, CDR1 GTSNPN and CDR2 SVGIG (reference sequence). The CDR3 sequence is CAWSRQGSGYTF. DNA of the CDR3: TGTGCCTGGTCCAGGCAGGGATCGGGCTACACCTTC.

CDR3 in amino acids: CASSQRLLSEQYF. The CDR3 DNA reads as TGCGCCAGCAGCCAGCGACTGCTCTCCGAGCAGTACTTC. V gene TRBV4-3 combines with J gene TRBJ2-7; unclear D gene. From germline, CDR1 is LGHNA and CDR2 YSLEER. The CDR3 covers 13 residues. V was cut by 3 bases and J by 6 bases, with 12 bases left in between.

The CDR3 coding sequence is TGTGCCAGCAGTGAAGTGGACAGGGGCCTCACCGGGGAGCTGTTTTTT. This sequence encodes CASSEVDRGLTGELFF. The chain is built from TRBV2 and TRBJ2-2, with 9 bases fitting TRBD1. The CDR3 totals 16 residues. Germline assignment: CDR1 SNHLY and CDR2 FYNNEI. V dropped 1 base and J dropped 4; count of bases not matched to a gene: 4.